The 28 T cell receptor beta chains below were found in one sample sequenced in a study of T cell repertoires in cytomegalovirus infection. TCRdb itself ran the reads through MiXCR, one entry per CDR3 protein. This table has tens of thousands of distinct CDR3 sequences, 42% appearing once. These TCRs are of unknown antigen specificity. Sequenced material: CD8+ T cells from cultured PBMCs, taken from culture after CMV antigen stimulation. These receptors were obtained from a human donor in good health (CMV status not recorded). Some clones in this sample may be carry-over from other donors' samples.

Note on this clonotype: Germline is not matched at one junction end, which may reflect a read error. The chain uses TRBV6-5 and TRBJ2-6; D is unresolved. CDR1 is MNHEY, CDR2 SVGAGI, per germline. This CDR3 has 16 residues. Here the CDR3 reads CASSYRQISGANVLTF. In DNA form, the CDR3 reads TGTGCCAGCAGTTACCGACAAATCTCTGGAGCCAACGTCCTGACTTTC.

The gene calls are TRBV12-3 or TRBV12-4 and TRBJ2-2; D is undetermined. The CDR3 runs to 13 residues. V was shortened by 3 bases and J by 7 bases, with 9 bases between the two germline ends. CDR3 protein: CASSLMGIGELFF. CDR3 in DNA: TGTGCCAGCAGTTTGATGGGGATCGGGGAGCTGTTTTTT.

CDR3 sequence (DNA): TGTGCCAGCAGTAGGGCCTTGGGCAACGTCCTGACTTTC. Residues: CASSRALGNVLTF. V gene TRBV6-5 combines with J gene TRBJ2-6; D gene ambiguous. This CDR3 contains 13 residues. Germline V gene data show CDR1 as MNHEY and CDR2 as SVGAGI. V was clipped by 5 bases and J by 9 bases, with 11 bases between them.

This clonotype was detected a few times. V and J are TRBV10-3 and TRBJ1-1; tentatively, D is TRBD1 (5 bases). The CDR3 runs 14 residues. Deletions cut 10 bases from V and 0 bases from J, with 15 bases between. CDR1 is ENHRY and CDR2 is SYGVKD in the germline V gene. In DNA form, the CDR3 reads TGTGCCACCCTTCCGGGACTGATGAACACTGAAGCTTTCTTT. Its protein product is CATLPGLMNTEAFF.

The CDR3 region has the DNA TGCGCCAGCAGCCTCATCCGCACAGATACGCAGTATTTT. Amino acids: CASSLIRTDTQYF. This chain uses TRBV4-3 with TRBJ2-3; no firm D call. Per germline, CDR1 LGHNA and CDR2 YSLEER. Trimming removed 4 bases at V and 1 base at J, with 6 bases between. The length of the CDR3 is 13 residues.

Ten or more counts support this clonotype. The chain combines TRBV7-2 with TRBJ2-3; TRBD2 aligns across 12 bases. Looked up from germline, CDR1 is SGHTA and CDR2 is FQGNSA. Unmatched junction bases numbered 5, after V lost 4 bases and J lost 0 bases. The CDR3 consists of 17 residues. The CDR3 spells CASSSRTSGVSTDTQYF. CDR3 DNA sequence: TGTGCCAGCAGCTCCCGGACTAGCGGGGTTAGCACAGATACGCAGTATTTT. The full variable domain, rest sourced from reference TRBV7-2 and TRBJ2-3, is GAGVSQSPSNKVTEKGKDVELRCDPISGHTALYWYRQSLGQGLEFLIYFQGNSAPDKSGLPSDRFSAERTGGSVSTLTIQRTQQEDSAVYLCASSSRTSGVSTDTQYFGPGTRLTVL.

This clonotype showed up many times. The chain combines TRBV4-3 with TRBJ2-7; a weak D match, TRBD1 (5 bases). This CDR3 is built from 19 residues. V lost 0 bases to trimming and J lost 0 bases, with 21 bases between them. Germline assignment: CDR1 LGHNA and CDR2 YSLEER. DNA of the CDR3: TGCGCCAGCAGCCAAGATCTTGGAGCAGGACAACTCCTCTCCTACGAGCAGTACTTC. It yields the protein CASSQDLGAGQLLSYEQYF.

The chain has TRBV20-1 and TRBJ2-3, with 9 bases that match TRBD2. Trimming cost V 5 bases and J 4 bases; bases outside gene matches: 10. This CDR3 contains 15 residues. Per the germline V gene, CDR1 is DFQATT and CDR2 is SNEGSKA (reference sequence). CDR3 in amino acids: CSARQTSGSSDTQYF. In nucleotides, the CDR3 is TGCAGTGCTCGACAGACTAGCGGATCTTCAGATACGCAGTATTTT.

The J gene is TRBJ1-5, the V gene TRBV6-2 or TRBV6-3; D uncertain. The V end was cut by 10 bases, the J end by 3 bases, with 13 bases between. The CDR3 totals 13 residues. CDR1 and CDR2 from the germline V gene are MNHEY and SVGEGT. The CDR3 reads CATVRIPNQPQHF. CDR3 coding DNA: TGTGCCACCGTACGGATTCCCAATCAGCCCCAGCATTTT.

The V gene is TRBV4-2, the J gene TRBJ2-3; 11 nucleotides agree with TRBD2. Germline CDR1 LGHNA, CDR2 YNFKEQ. CDR3 length equals 19 residues. With V trimmed by 1 base and J by 4 bases, 13 bases remained unmatched. Here the CDR3 DNA reads TGTGCCAGCAGCCAAGCTAGCGGGGGGCCTTCGAACCATGCAGATACGCAGTATTTT. It codes for CASSQASGGPSNHADTQYF.

V and J are TRBV7-9 and TRBJ1-5; 8 positions match TRBD1. V lost 6 bases to trimming and J lost 6 bases; unmatched junction nucleotides: 7. The germline gives CDR1 SEHNR, CDR2 FQNEAQ (reference sequence). The CDR3 extends over 14 amino acids. This CDR3 reads CASSSGGVGQPQHF. Here the CDR3 DNA reads TGTGCCAGCAGTTCAGGGGGCGTCGGTCAGCCCCAGCATTTT.

This chain joins TRBV11-1 and TRBJ2-3, with TRBD2 as a possible D gene (6 bases). Germline V lookup: CDR1 SGHAT, CDR2 FQDESV (reference sequence). The CDR3 sequence is 11 residues long. Trimming pared 7 bases from V and 11 bases from J, leaving 13 bases between. The CDR3 loop reads CASNTGGRQYF. CDR3 DNA: TGTGCCAGCAATACCGGGGGACGGCAGTATTTT.

The V and J genes are TRBV7-6 and TRBJ1-1, with unresolved D. Trimming removed 1 base from V and 9 bases from J, with 12 bases in between. This CDR3 is built from 13 residues. Germline-derived CDR1 and CDR2 are SGHVS and FNYEAQ. DNA for the CDR3: TGTGCCAGCAGCTTAGGGGAACATAGTCAAGCTTTCTTT. This encodes CASSLGEHSQAFF.

This clonotype has only a few counts. The V call is TRBV7-2, the J call TRBJ1-1; a weak D match, TRBD1 (5 bases). CDR3 length equals 14 residues. Germline-derived CDR1 and CDR2 are SGHTA and FQGNSA. V gave up 1 base and J gave up 6 bases, with 12 bases separating them. CDR3 in DNA: TGTGCCAGCAGCTTAGTTCCAGGGTATCCTGAAGCTTTCTTT. Protein: CASSLVPGYPEAFF.

The chain is built from TRBV7-9 and TRBJ1-2; 7 bases are shared with TRBD1. The length of the CDR3 is 15 residues. V trimming: 2 bases; J trimming: 2 bases; junction bases outside the gene matches: 5. From germline, CDR1 is SEHNR and CDR2 FQNEAQ (reference sequence). CDR3 in amino acids: CASSLKGQQNYGYTF. The CDR3 nucleotides read TGTGCCAGCAGCTTAAAGGGACAGCAGAACTATGGCTACACCTTC.

This chain joins TRBV4-3 and TRBJ1-5; D not certain. Germline loops: CDR1 LGHNA, CDR2 YSLEER. The length of the CDR3 is 15 residues. Trimming stripped 0 bases from V and 0 bases from J, with 6 bases between. This CDR3 reads CASSQDLDSNQPQHF. CDR3 nucleotides: TGCGCCAGCAGCCAAGATCTTGATAGCAATCAGCCCCAGCATTTT.

The rearrangement uses TRBV4-1 and TRBJ1-5; D is perhaps TRBD1 (6 bases). The germline V gene encodes CDR1 MGHRA and CDR2 YSYEKL. There are 15 residues in the CDR3. Between the trimmed V and J ends, which lost 0 bases and 6 bases, there was a span of 12 bases. The chain's CDR3 is CASSQDGGGGQPQHF. CDR3 nucleotides: TGCGCCAGCAGCCAAGATGGGGGAGGGGGTCAGCCCCAGCATTTT.

The genes are TRBV27 and TRBJ1-2, with 7 bases aligning to TRBD1. The length of the CDR3 is 12 residues. After removal of 4 bases from V and 5 bases from J, the junction contained 1 base not matched to a gene. The germline V gene has CDR1 MNHEY and CDR2 SMNVEV (reference sequence). Written as DNA, the CDR3 is TGTGCCAGCAGTTCAGGGGGATATGGCTACACCTTC. Protein product: CASSSGGYGYTF.

Only a few counts were recorded for this clonotype. The rearrangement uses TRBV7-6 and TRBJ2-1; no firm D call. Trimming shortened V by 0 bases and J by 9 bases, and 12 bases separated the two germline ends. CDR1 is SGHVS, CDR2 FNYEAQ, per germline. CDR3 length equals 14 residues. The CDR3 sequence is CASSLAAESGEQFF. The CDR3 coding sequence is TGTGCCAGCAGCTTAGCTGCTGAGTCGGGTGAGCAGTTCTTC. Using reference TRBV7-6 and TRBJ2-1 for the parts outside the CDR3, the full variable domain is GAGVSQSPRYKVTKRGQDVALRCDPISGHVSLYWYRQALGQGPEFLTYFNYEAQQDKSGLPNDRFSAERPEGSISTLTIQRTEQRDSAMYRCASSLAAESGEQFFGPGTRLTVL.

The chain employs TRBV7-2 and TRBJ2-3; D is perhaps TRBD2 (6 bases). V shed 4 bases and J shed 4 bases, with 12 bases lying between them. Germline V gene lookup returns CDR1 SGHTA and CDR2 FQGNSA. CDR3 length equals 14 residues. The DNA of the CDR3 is TGTGCCAGCAGCTCGGGGGTAGTGGCAGATACGCAGTATTTT. This codes for CASSSGVVADTQYF.

The CDR3 protein is CASSSAGFSDTQYF. CDR3 in DNA: TGTGCCAGCAGCTCCGCGGGATTTTCGGATACGCAGTATTTT. This chain connects TRBV7-2 to TRBJ2-3; D is possibly TRBD2 (6 bases). CDR1 is SGHTA, CDR2 FQGNSA, per germline. Deletions cut 4 bases from V and 6 bases from J, with 14 bases between. The CDR3 is 14 residues long.

This clonotype came up a few times. CDR3 residues: CASSPGQAGANVLTF. CDR3 coding DNA: TGTGCCAGCAGCCCCGGACAGGCTGGGGCCAACGTCCTGACTTTC. The chain uses TRBV7-3 and TRBJ2-6; the match to TRBD1 covers 7 bases. V lost 5 bases to trimming and J lost 2 bases; unmatched junction nucleotides: 3. Germline V gene data show CDR1 as SGHTA and CDR2 as FQGTGA. CDR3 length: 15 residues.

This chain links TRBV4-3 with TRBJ2-7; no clear D gene. CDR1 is LGHNA, CDR2 YSLEER, per germline. The V end lost 1 base, the J end lost 1 base, and 11 bases lay between the germline ends. This CDR3 spans 15 amino acids. CDR3 DNA sequence: TGCGCCAGCAGCCAAGGTCCAGCGCTTTCCTACGAGCAGTACTTC. This encodes CASSQGPALSYEQYF.

With respect to this clonotype: The CDR3 does not end in the conserved phenylalanine or tryptophan, so this is likely a read error. The chain links TRBV4-1 to TRBJ2-7; possibly TRBD1 for D (6 bases). Looked up from germline, CDR1 is MGHRA and CDR2 is YSYEKL. V lost 2 bases, J lost 2 bases, and 16 bases lay in between. The length of the CDR3 is 16 residues. This CDR3 is CASSQSFRDIPYEQYS. The CDR3 DNA reads TGCGCCAGCAGCCAATCGTTCCGGGACATTCCCTACGAGCAGTACTCC.

The V call is TRBV11-2, the J call TRBJ1-1; a weak D match, TRBD1 (6 bases). Germline assignment: CDR1 SGHAT and CDR2 FQNNGV. The CDR3 extends over 18 amino acids. V shed 1 base and J shed 3 bases, with 21 bases lying between them. CDR3 nucleotides: TGTGCCAGCAGCTTAGGAAAAGCAGCACAGGGAGGTTACACTGAAGCTTTCTTT. It yields the protein CASSLGKAAQGGYTEAFF.

This clonotype was detected a few times. The V gene is TRBV7-6, the J gene TRBJ2-7; TRBD2 aligns across 7 bases. The CDR3 contains 13 residues. Germline V gene sequence: CDR1 SGHVS, CDR2 FNYEAQ. Unmatched junction bases numbered 3, after V lost 3 bases and J lost 4 bases. CDR3 in amino acids: CASSFEGGYEQYF. CDR3 nucleotides: TGTGCCAGCAGCTTTGAGGGAGGGTACGAGCAGTACTTC.

This clonotype was found a few times. The rearrangement uses TRBV27 and TRBJ1-1; 7 bases are shared with TRBD1. This CDR3 contains 15 residues. Germline CDR1 MNHEY, CDR2 SMNVEV (reference sequence). Trimming at V came to 4 bases and at J to 4 bases, leaving 9 bases not matched to a gene. CDR3: CASSSPTGARTEAFF. CDR3 sequence (DNA): TGTGCCAGCAGTTCGCCTACAGGGGCTCGCACTGAAGCTTTCTTT.

V is TRBV6-2 or TRBV6-3 and J is TRBJ2-3; unclear D gene. CDR3 length: 13 amino acids. Trimming stripped 2 bases from V and 4 bases from J, with 7 bases between. Germline V gene lookup returns CDR1 MNHEY and CDR2 SVGEGT. CDR3 region: CASSYTGPDTQYF. For the CDR3, the DNA is TGTGCCAGCAGTTACACGGGTCCAGATACGCAGTATTTT.